This T cell receptor (beta chain) was identified during a study of T cells in Graves' hyperthyroidism and ophthalmopathy. Findings and limits, study-wide: The majority of expanded thyroid clonotypes above 0.001 also appeared in blood.

J was trimmed by 4 bases and V by 5 bases; bases with no gene match: 10. The CDR3 is 15 amino acids. Germline assignment: CDR1 MNHEY and CDR2 SMNVEV (reference sequence). What was amplified from RNA transcripts were TCR beta CDR3 regions. When the TCR CDR3 underwent first-round RT-PCR, the HTBI primer set was used. In TCRdb, the multiplex PCR reads were re-called with MiXCR into one record per CDR3 protein. This table has about 640,000 distinct CDR3 sequences, about 45% appearing once. Only a few counts were recorded for this clonotype. No antigen is known for it. The sequencing input was peripheral blood or thyroid tissue (not recorded which). The chain recombines TRBV27 with TRBJ1-2, with 7 positions matching TRBD1. This TCR came from an adult man with Graves' disease, either hyperthyroidism or ophthalmopathy (not recorded which). The CDR3 region is CASSPGQTELYGYTF. The CDR3 coding sequence is TGTGCCAGCAGTCCGGGACAGACTGAACTCTATGGCTACACCTTC.